The source of this T cell receptor beta chain is a study of T-cell reconstitution after alpha-beta-depleted transplantation in children. Findings and caveats of the study: At day 60, the high TCRbeta diversity found in some patients originated from recipient T cells and thymic progenitors that had survived. Several hundred graft clones that had expanded were reportedly the source of alpha-beta T cells about two months after transplant. The authors attributed T-cell counts and diversity one year after transplant mostly to newly produced T cells.

The V gene lost 3 bases and the J gene lost 1 base, with 20 bases spanning the gap. The germline gives CDR1 SGHDT, CDR2 YYEEEE. CDR3 size: 19 residues. Unique molecular identifiers featured in how the TCRbeta library was prepared. TCRdb reanalysed the PCR reads using MiXCR and keeps one entry per CDR3 protein. This table has about a million distinct CDR3 sequences, roughly 29% appearing once. About this clonotype itself: Its specificity is unknown.

This chain joins TRBV5-6 and TRBJ2-6; D possibly corresponds to TRBD2 (5 bases). This clonotype was obtained from a boy younger than two who had a stem cell transplant for SCID, so the T cells may come from the graft donor. The sequencing used PBMCs, mostly from graft donor cells, collected 360 days after TCRalphabeta/CD19-depleted stem cell transplant. CDR3 DNA: TGTGCCAGCAGCTCCCCCTCGGAGGTTATAGGGTCTGGGGCCAACGTCCTGACTTTC. Residues: CASSSPSEVIGSGANVLTF.